This TCR beta chain was found in a study of OX40 agonist ivuxolimab in advanced cancers. Study information: With a range of roughly 23 to 90, age averaged about 58 years, and more than 75% were male.

Clones were sequenced by immunoSEQ multiplex PCR, and TCRdb holds only the in-frame ones, with some missing. This table has tens of thousands of clones, about 90% appearing once. Autoimmune disease history or systemic immunosuppression led to patients being barred. Germline V gives CDR1 SGHRS, CDR2 YFSETQ. The CDR3 length is 19 residues. V was trimmed by 3 bases and J by 1 base, leaving 24 bases between them. J is TRBJ2-3 and V is TRBV5-1; possibly TRBD2 for D (5 bases). Sequencing used CD4+ or CD8+ T cells sorted from blood, obtained in a trial of the OX40 agonist ivuxolimab. The TCR comes from an adult with an advanced solid tumor such as melanoma, head and neck, liver or kidney cancer. CDR3 loop: CASSSDTYPLSGGTDTQYF. The CDR3 region has the DNA TGCGCCAGCAGCTCGGATACCTACCCTCTGAGCGGAGGCACAGATACGCAGTATTTT.